This T cell receptor beta chain was obtained from a study of blood T cell repertoires in COVID-19. Across the whole study: The United States, Italy and Spain were the sources of the acute and convalescent COVID-19 samples. PBMCs, B-cell-depleted T cells, or T cells were the source of the cDNA or gDNA that made up the material.

Per the authors' pipeline: Nucleated cell counts were estimated from reference gene primer amplification. Here immunoSEQ multiplex PCR was the method, and the copy in TCRdb shows in-frame clones only, minus some. V and J calls and clone size are given by that table; D and trimming were obtained from the DNA. The sample shows around 340,000 clones, 80% to 90% of them seen only once. This CDR3 contains 13 residues. The V gene's germline CDR1 is SQVTM and CDR2 ANQGSEA. J lost 2 bases, V lost 5 bases, and 4 bases had no gene match. All enrollees were about 18 to 90 years old and from some 24 US areas. The V call is TRBV29-1, the J call TRBJ1-2; 8 nucleotides match TRBD1. The receptor was isolated from a woman between 40 and 50 years old with acute COVID-19. Sequenced material: PBMCs or T cells enriched from blood (not recorded which). The CDR3 here is CSVFGTGNYGYTF. In DNA, the CDR3 is TGCAGCGTTTTCGGGACAGGCAACTATGGCTACACCTTC.